This T cell receptor (beta chain) came from a study of T cells in tuberculosis (dated by TCRdb to the late 2010s). Some background on the complete study: The study combined CD1B tetramers and high-throughput TCR immunosequencing to characterize T cells specific for the mycobacterial lipid antigen glucose monomycolate (GMM). What the study reported, not specific to this receptor: The stringent sort gate may have missed T cells binding the CD1B-GMM tetramer with low affinity.

This clone was counted once. The input lacks base qualities; no much larger clone sits a single base away. TCR-alpha and TCR-beta chains were sequenced unpaired, so chain pairing information was not available. The immunoSEQ multiplex PCR assay was used to generate TCR libraries, with TCR-beta and/or TCR-alpha/delta assays applied to each sample. The amplified TCR libraries were sequenced on the Illumina high-throughput platform. Per the original workflow: Clustering and dimensionality reduction relied on pairwise TCRdist distances among GMM-specific receptors from T cells that were either sorted ex vivo or expanded in vitro. Sequence motifs defined by gene usage and CDR3 content were tested for enrichment in tetramer-positive versus tetramer-negative populations. Imported from immuneACCESS, the table was reduced by TCRdb to in-frame sequences with V and J called. These copies leave out some clones; in studies compared against another copy, an unresolved V gene accounts for under half, and the cause of the remainder is not known. The V and J calls and the clone size are those of that table, but D and trimming were determined from the DNA. The sample records about 58,000 clones, around 90% of which are singletons. 20% to 25% of the sample comes from the top ten.

Unmatched junction bases come to 4, with V trimmed by 2 bases and J by 0 bases. Spanning cysteine to phenylalanine, the CDR3 consists of 16 amino acids. Solely the CDR3 DNA is kept, with 48 bases framed from the first base. Sequences LGHNT (CDR1) and FRNRAP (CDR2) are obtained from the germline V gene. Thawed, overnight-rested PBMC were stained with GMM-loaded CD1B tetramer, a Live/Dead dye and anti-CD3, then sorted on a FACS Aria II. The CD1B tetramers were loaded with C32 glucose monomycolate that had been purified from Rhodococcus equi. Before cryopreservation, the PBMC later used for tetramer sorting had been depleted of CD14-expressing monocytes as part of a separate study. From each donor, 85,000 to 100,000 tetramer-negative cells were sorted and were analyzed alongside the tetramer-positive cells. GMM-loaded CD1B tetramers were used to sort antigen-specific T cells from four healthy South African adults.

Sequenced input: CD1b-GMM tetramer-negative cells sorted from PBMCs. Reading the label with the study, this specimen's cell subset or site is: T cells not binding CD1B-GMM tetramer, sorted from same donor. This TCR was sampled from an adult woman with latent tuberculosis. The chain is encoded by TRBV12-5 joined to TRBJ2-3, with TRBD2 identical over 8 junction bases. The CDR3 reads CASGLLAGSSTDTQYF. The bases are TGTGCTAGTGGTTTGCTAGCGGGTTCTAGCACAGATACGCAGTATTTT.